This T cell receptor (beta chain) comes out of a study of cytomegalovirus exposure and HLA in healthy donors. Study-wide points: First-cohort TCR clusters tended to co-occur in the 120 or so validation repertoires, a later analysis found. A few of the chains that were CMV-associated were confirmed in vitro to be specific for CMV antigens.

A word on this clone: The antigen remains undetermined.

TCRdb's copy holds only in-frame clones and misses some; the assay was immunoSEQ multiplex PCR. The sample yields about 110,000 clones, around 89% seen once. CDR3 size: 15 residues. V shed 1 base and J shed 8 bases, with 15 bases lying between them. Germline CDR1 reads LNHDA; CDR2 reads SQIVND (reference sequence). Sequences were obtained from PBMCs. The sequence came from a woman in her twenties or thirties in good health and CMV-seropositive. The chain combines TRBV19 with TRBJ2-1; possible D gene TRBD1, 6 bases. CDR3 bases: TGTGCCAGTAGTATAGCAGGGGTAAAGGTGGATGAGCAGTTCTTC. Protein sequence: CASSIAGVKVDEQFF.